This is a list of T cell receptor beta chains from one sample in a study of cytomegalovirus exposure and HLA in healthy donors. The assay was immunoSEQ multiplex PCR, and TCRdb's table has in-frame clones only and misses some. The sample has about 140,000 clones; approximately 70% are singletons. The sample comprised PBMCs. These receptors came from a middle-aged woman in good health and CMV-seronegative. CDR3s include the opening cysteine and the closing phenylalanine or tryptophan. Fields, in order: CDR3 length, V gene, J gene, D gene, clone size, CDR3 protein, CDR3 DNA. The D gene is left open where the match is weak. Clone size is shown for a subset of rows, as once, few, many or a class of expanded clone.

15,TRBV9,TRBJ1-1,NA,NA,CASSVGGGSGTEAFF,TGTGCCAGCAGCGTAGGCGGGGGAAGCGGCACTGAAGCTTTCTTT
15,TRBV15,TRBJ1-4,NA,few,CATSNAQGLNEKLFF,TGTGCCACCAGCAATGCGCAGGGTTTAAATGAAAAACTGTTTTTT
15,TRBV5-6,TRBJ1-3,NA,few,CASSPRRVSGNTIYF,TGTGCCAGCAGCCCCCGCAGGGTATCTGGAAACACCATATATTTT
17,TRBV4-2,TRBJ2-5,NA,NA,CASSQDLRLVGGETQYF,TGTGCCAGCAGCCAAGATCTTCGGCTAGTAGGTGGAGAGACCCAGTACTTC
15,TRBV9,TRBJ2-1,TRBD2,once,CASSALGVGGNEQFF,TGTGCCAGCAGCGCCCTAGGAGTCGGGGGGAATGAGCAGTTCTTC
14,TRBV5-8,TRBJ2-1,TRBD2,few,CASSSGLFYNEQFF,TGTGCCAGCAGCTCGGGACTATTTTACAATGAGCAGTTCTTC
20,TRBV12-1,TRBJ1-3,NA,NA,CASSPPPGQGAPYSGNTIYF,TGTGCCAGCAGCCCCCCCCCGGGACAGGGAGCCCCTTACTCTGGAAACACCATATATTTT
13,TRBV5-8,TRBJ1-1,NA,NA,CASSRTEGQRRFF,TGTGCCAGCAGCCGAACGGAGGGTCAACGGAGGTTCTTT
16,TRBV19,TRBJ2-1,TRBD1,NA,CASSTRPGQGYNEQFF,TGTGCCAGTAGTACTCGACCGGGACAGGGTTACAATGAGCAGTTCTTC
13,TRBV2,TRBJ2-1,TRBD2,NA,CASPSAGDPEKFF,TGTGCCAGCCCCTCAGCGGGGGACCCCGAGAAGTTCTTC
14,TRBV6-5,TRBJ1-3,NA,few,CASSYLRTGNTIYF,TGTGCCAGCAGTTACCTCAGGACAGGAAACACCATATATTTT
15,TRBV18,TRBJ2-5,NA,NA,CASSPSHNGQETQYF,TGTGCCAGCTCACCCTCGCATAACGGCCAAGAGACCCAGTACTTC
15,TRBV29-1,TRBJ2-3,TRBD2,NA,CSVGDRGGSTDTQYF,TGCAGCGTTGGAGACCGGGGGGGGAGCACAGATACGCAGTATTTT
15,TRBV9,TRBJ2-3,TRBD2,NA,CASSTGGGFTDTQYF,TGTGCCAGCAGCACCGGCGGGGGGTTTACAGATACGCAGTATTTT
19,TRBV7-6,TRBJ2-1,TRBD2,NA,CASSLGGGLAPSSYNEQFF,TGTGCCAGCAGCTTAGGCGGGGGACTAGCGCCCTCCTCCTACAATGAGCAGTTCTTC
13,TRBV4-1,TRBJ1-5,NA,few,CASSLGQNQPQHF,TGCGCCAGCAGTCTTGGACAGAATCAGCCCCAGCATTTT
15,TRBV19,TRBJ1-5,TRBD1,NA,CASRVPGQQNQPQHF,TGTGCCAGTAGGGTACCGGGACAGCAGAATCAGCCCCAGCATTTT
15,TRBV5-5,TRBJ2-2,TRBD2,NA,CASSRLAGSTGELFF,TGTGCCAGCAGCCGACTAGCGGGGAGCACCGGGGAGCTGTTTTTT
15,TRBV6-5,TRBJ1-6,NA,NA,CASSYSKQGNSPLHF,TGTGCCAGCAGTTACTCGAAGCAGGGGAATTCACCCCTCCACTTT
20,TRBV5-1,TRBJ2-1,NA,NA,CASGEGPGARSWLTYNEQFF,TGCGCCAGCGGGGAGGGGCCAGGGGCCCGCTCATGGCTGACTTACAATGAGCAGTTCTTC
13,TRBV29-1,TRBJ2-7,NA,NA,CSVEDLTAGEQYF,TGCAGCGTTGAAGATCTTACAGCCGGCGAGCAGTACTTC
14,TRBV18,TRBJ1-1,NA,NA,CASSPGRGNTEAFF,TGTGCCAGCTCACCGGGCAGGGGGAACACTGAAGCTTTCTTT
17,TRBV7-2,TRBJ2-1,NA,NA,CASSLGGTGGVGNEQFF,TGTGCCAGCAGCTTAGGTGGGACGGGGGGCGTGGGGAATGAGCAGTTCTTC
15,TRBV9,TRBJ1-2,TRBD1,few,CASSPGQGATYGYTF,TGTGCCAGCAGCCCAGGACAGGGGGCGACCTATGGCTACACCTTC
17,TRBV11-1,TRBJ2-2,TRBD2,NA,CASSARRGTRNTGELFF,TGTGCCAGCAGCGCCCGCCGCGGGACTAGGAACACCGGGGAGCTGTTTTTT
18,TRBV7-2,TRBJ2-3,TRBD2,once,CASSLAPGTSGGGDTQYF,TGTGCCAGCAGCTTAGCGCCAGGGACTAGCGGGGGTGGGGATACGCAGTATTTT
12,TRBV9,TRBJ1-2,NA,few,CASRDPGDGYTF,TGTGCCAGCAGGGATCCAGGGGATGGCTACACCTTC
14,TRBV28,TRBJ1-1,NA,NA,CASSPGQGPTEAFF,TGTGCCAGCAGCCCCGGCCAGGGGCCCACTGAAGCTTTCTTT
17,TRBV7-9,TRBJ1-1,NA,NA,CASSLVGGRGLNTEAFF,TGTGCCAGCAGCTTAGTAGGTGGAAGGGGTTTGAACACTGAAGCTTTCTTT
13,TRBV27,TRBJ1-2,NA,NA,CASRLGNNYGYTF,TGTGCCAGCAGACTAGGGAATAACTATGGCTACACCTTC
15,TRBV7-9,TRBJ2-3,NA,few,CASRAWRGPQDTQYF,TGTGCCAGCAGGGCCTGGCGGGGGCCGCAGGATACGCAGTATTTT
14,TRBV2,TRBJ2-3,TRBD1,NA,CASIRDRDRDTQYF,TGTGCCAGCATCCGGGACAGGGATAGAGATACGCAGTATTTT
15,TRBV9,TRBJ1-5,NA,NA,CASSPEGGVGQPQHF,TGTGCCAGCAGCCCCGAGGGGGGGGTCGGTCAGCCCCAGCATTTT
14,TRBV7-2,TRBJ2-5,NA,NA,CASSSEVGPRTQYF,TGTGCCAGCAGCTCAGAGGTAGGCCCCAGGACCCAGTACTTC
17,TRBV5-1,TRBJ2-5,TRBD2,NA,CASSWTGLAANQETQYF,TGCGCCAGCAGCTGGACGGGACTAGCGGCAAACCAAGAGACCCAGTACTTC
16,TRBV7-2,TRBJ2-1,TRBD2,NA,CASSLASSGGSNEQFF,TGTGCCAGCAGCTTAGCGAGTAGCGGGGGGTCCAATGAGCAGTTCTTC
20,TRBV18,TRBJ2-6,TRBD2,NA,CASSLGLAGGSVSGANVLTF,TGTGCCAGCTCACTTGGTCTAGCGGGGGGATCCGTCTCTGGGGCCAACGTCCTGACTTTC
16,TRBV7-3,TRBJ2-3,TRBD2,NA,CASSLSGGVLTDTQYF,TGTGCCAGCAGCCTTAGCGGGGGCGTTCTCACAGATACGCAGTATTTT
15,TRBV5-1,TRBJ1-3,NA,NA,CASSLTANSGNTIYF,TGCGCCAGCAGCTTGACAGCAAACTCTGGAAACACCATATATTTT
14,TRBV7-2,TRBJ1-1,NA,NA,CASQWSTSNTEAFF,TGTGCCAGCCAGTGGTCAACCTCGAACACTGAAGCTTTCTTT
15,TRBV19,TRBJ2-4,NA,NA,CASSTPGSSKNIQYF,TGTGCCAGTAGTACCCCAGGGTCTTCCAAAAACATTCAGTACTTC
15,TRBV5-1,TRBJ2-1,TRBD2,NA,CASSLSGGGGNEQFF,TGCGCCAGCAGCTTGTCGGGCGGGGGGGGGAATGAGCAGTTCTTC
12,TRBV7-3,TRBJ2-1,TRBD2,NA,CASSPVATSVFF,TGTGCCAGCAGCCCGGTGGCGACTAGCGTGTTCTTC
13,TRBV28,TRBJ1-1,NA,NA,CASSFQGNTEAFF,TGTGCCAGCAGTTTCCAGGGGAACACTGAAGCTTTCTTT
11,TRBV7-9,TRBJ1-2,NA,NA,CSSSDQGGYTF,TGTTCCAGCAGCGACCAGGGTGGCTACACCTTC
16,TRBV10-3,TRBJ2-3,TRBD2,few,CAISPGGGGNTDTQYF,TGTGCCATCAGTCCCGGTGGCGGGGGGAACACAGATACGCAGTATTTT
14,TRBV7-2,TRBJ2-1,NA,NA,CASSSWGGRNEQFF,TGTGCCAGCAGCTCCTGGGGGGGGCGTAATGAGCAGTTCTTC
19,TRBV9,TRBJ2-2,TRBD2,once,CASSSTSWTSGESTGELFF,TGTGCCAGCAGCTCTACCTCTTGGACTAGCGGGGAGAGCACCGGGGAGCTGTTTTTT
20,TRBV2,TRBJ2-1,TRBD2,NA,CASRTPRTSGGVSSYNEQFF,TGTGCCAGCAGGACTCCACGGACTAGCGGGGGGGTAAGCTCCTACAATGAGCAGTTCTTC
12,TRBV28,TRBJ2-2,NA,NA,CASRTSGGELFF,TGTGCCAGCAGAACCAGTGGCGGGGAGCTGTTTTTT